A single sample is the source of the 15 T cell receptor beta chains below, sequenced in a study of T cells in Graves' hyperthyroidism and ophthalmopathy. RNA transcripts provided the source from which TCR beta CDR3 regions were amplified. HTBI primers drove first-round RT-PCR of the TCR CDR3. TCRdb redid the calling of the multiplex PCR reads with MiXCR, one entry per CDR3 protein. The sample lists some 250,000 distinct CDR3 sequences; 14% to 15% were seen once. Source material: blood. All receptors derive from a woman in her thirties or forties with Graves' hyperthyroidism that later progressed to Graves' ophthalmopathy.

There are many counts of this clonotype. This chain uses TRBV9 with TRBJ2-3; D gene uncertain. The CDR3 extends over 15 amino acids. V was pared by 2 bases and J by 0 bases, with 10 bases between. Germline CDR1 SGDLS, CDR2 YYNGEE. This CDR3 reads CASSVSPSSTDTQYF. Written as DNA, the CDR3 is TGTGCCAGCAGCGTGTCACCTTCTAGCACAGATACGCAGTATTTT.

The CDR3 DNA is TGCGCCAGCAGCTTGGGGCAGGGGGTTTCCTACGAGCAGTACTTC. Its translation: CASSLGQGVSYEQYF. This sequence joins TRBV5-1 and TRBJ2-7; 7 bases fit TRBD1. CDR1 and CDR2 (germline): SGHRS, YFSETQ. The CDR3 extends over 15 amino acids. V dropped 0 bases and J dropped 1; count of bases not matched to a gene: 4.

This clonotype was seen repeatedly, ten times or more. The chain links TRBV9 to TRBJ2-1, with D unresolved. Germline V gene sequence: CDR1 SGDLS, CDR2 YYNGEE. The CDR3 covers 15 residues. With 0 bases removed from V and 7 bases from J, the gap between germline ends came to 14 bases. Written as DNA, the CDR3 is TGTGCCAGCAGCGTAGGCTTGTACACGCATAATGAGCAGTTCTTC. Its protein is CASSVGLYTHNEQFF.

This clonotype was detected a few times. The rearrangement uses TRBV5-1 and TRBJ2-7; possibly TRBD1 for D (6 bases). The germline gives CDR1 SGHRS, CDR2 YFSETQ. V was cut by 5 bases and J by 2 bases, with 14 bases left in between. This CDR3 region has 14 residues. The CDR3 bases are TGCGCCAGCAGTTTAAATACAGGGACCTACGAGCAGTACTTC. Residues: CASSLNTGTYEQYF.

This clonotype was seen repeatedly, ten times or more. The chain has TRBV2 and TRBJ2-1; D gene unclear. The CDR3 spans 11 residues. The germline V gene encodes CDR1 SNHLY and CDR2 FYNNEI. Trimming stripped 6 bases from V and 15 bases from J, with 15 bases between. CDR3 residues: CASRTVAQSFF. CDR3 sequence (DNA): TGTGCCAGCAGGACGGTGGCCCAGTCGTTCTTC.

This clonotype was seen repeatedly, ten times or more. The CDR3 sequence: CASSLAGPTQFF. CDR3 nucleotide sequence: TGTGCCAGCAGCTTAGCGGGTCCGACGCAGTTCTTC. The chain recombines TRBV7-9 with TRBJ2-1; D remains ambiguous. CDR3 size: 12 residues. Germline CDR1 is SEHNR and CDR2 is FQNEAQ (reference sequence). With 0 bases removed from V and 12 bases from J, the gap between germline ends came to 9 bases.

There are many counts of this clonotype. The J gene is TRBJ1-2, the V gene TRBV6-2 or TRBV6-3, with 8 bases lining up with TRBD1. CDR3 length equals 15 residues. Germline CDR1 MNHEY, CDR2 SVGEGT. The ends lost 5 bases at V and 2 bases at J; junction bases unmatched: 7. The DNA for the CDR3 is TGTGCCAGCAGTACCCCAGGGGGCTGGAACTATGGCTACACCTTC. Translating gives CASSTPGGWNYGYTF.

This clonotype appeared many times. For the CDR3, the DNA is TGTGCCAGCTCACGATACGCAGGGGACGAGGAGACCCAGTACTTC. Protein product: CASSRYAGDEETQYF. The chain is built from TRBV18 and TRBJ2-5; maybe TRBD1 (6 bases). Per the germline V gene, CDR1 is KGHSH and CDR2 is LQKENI. The CDR3 runs to 15 residues. Trimming cost V 4 bases and J 5 bases, with 17 bases left between them.

The chain uses TRBV20-1 and TRBJ1-6, with D uncertain. Trimming cost V 0 bases and J 0 bases, with 12 bases left between them. Per the germline V gene, CDR1 is DFQATT and CDR2 is SNEGSKA (reference sequence). The CDR3 runs to 17 residues. The CDR3 region is CSARDLGRSSYNSPLHF. CDR3 nucleotide sequence: TGCAGTGCTAGAGATTTGGGCAGGAGCTCCTATAATTCACCCCTCCACTTT.

This clonotype was seen repeatedly, ten times or more. The chain joins TRBV19 to TRBJ2-7; the D gene is possibly TRBD2 (6 bases). This CDR3 region has 15 residues. Germline V CDR1 and CDR2: LNHDA, SQIVND (reference sequence). V was clipped by 7 bases and J by 2 bases, with 18 bases between them. CDR3 in DNA: TGTGCCAGTACCCCAAGCCCGGGGGACCCCTACGAGCAGTACTTC. It specifies CASTPSPGDPYEQYF.

In its sample, this clonotype was seen many times. This rearrangement joins TRBV11-1 to TRBJ2-3; TRBD2 might be the D (5 bases). CDR3 length: 15 residues. CDR1 is SGHAT and CDR2 is FQDESV in the germline V gene (reference sequence). V was cut by 8 bases and J by 3 bases, with 18 bases left in between. CDR3 loop: CASQRLAATTDTQYF. The CDR3 nucleotides read TGTGCCAGCCAAAGGCTAGCCGCTACGACAGATACGCAGTATTTT.

Many counts were recorded for this clonotype. CDR3 in DNA: TGTGCCAGCCTGGGACTAGCGGAGGACACACCTCTCGGGGATGAGCAGTTCTTC. Protein product: CASLGLAEDTPLGDEQFF. The chain joins TRBV19 to TRBJ2-1; 11 bases map to TRBD2. The CDR3 runs to 18 residues. V lost 9 bases, J lost 8 bases, and 21 bases stayed unmatched. Germline V lookup: CDR1 LNHDA, CDR2 SQIVND (reference sequence).

This clonotype was counted ten times or more. The gene calls are TRBV28 and TRBJ2-4, with 9 bases identical to TRBD1. Germline assignment: CDR1 MDHEN and CDR2 SYDVKM. V trimming: 5 bases; J trimming: 2 bases; junction bases outside the gene matches: 4. The CDR3 is 15 residues long. CDR3 in amino acids: CASSTGGKTKNIQYF. DNA of the CDR3: TGTGCCAGCAGTACAGGGGGCAAGACCAAAAACATTCAGTACTTC.

In this sample, this clonotype turned up many times. The gene calls are TRBV28 and TRBJ2-1; D tentatively reads TRBD1 or TRBD2 (5 bases each). This CDR3 contains 16 residues. Trimming pared 8 bases from V and 0 bases from J, leaving 17 bases between. CDR1 is MDHEN and CDR2 is SYDVKM in the germline V gene. The CDR3 DNA reads as TGTGCCAGCGACCGGGACCGACAAAGCTCCTACAATGAGCAGTTCTTC. It encodes CASDRDRQSSYNEQFF.

This clonotype has ten or more counts. The rearrangement uses TRBV9 and TRBJ2-1; 15 bases align to TRBD2. Germline CDR1 SGDLS, CDR2 YYNGEE. Trimming cost V 4 bases and J 10 bases; bases outside gene matches: 12. The CDR3 spans 17 residues. The chain's CDR3 is CASSRSLSGLAGGEQFF. The CDR3 nucleotides are TGTGCCAGCAGCCGTAGTTTGTCGGGACTAGCGGGAGGCGAGCAGTTCTTC. Supplemented by reference TRBV9 and TRBJ2-1, the full variable domain reads DSGVTQTPKHLITATGQRVTLRCSPRSGDLSVYWYQQSLDQGLQFLIQYYNGEERAKGNILERFSAQQFPDLHSELNLSSLELGDSALYFCASSRSLSGLAGGEQFFGPGTRLTVL.